The 32 T cell receptor beta chains presented below share a single source sample, sequenced in a study of Ad26.COV2.S vaccination and SARS-CoV-2 variants. This table comes from immunoSEQ multiplex PCR, and its TCRdb copy is limited to in-frame clones, with some not included. The data contain roughly 400,000 clones, less than 95% of them singletons. Treatment denoted: some 20 received Ad26.COV2.S at low or high dose, single or two shots; about 5 received placebo; per-sample allocation not given. Sample collection was performed on day 63 after the first vaccine or placebo injection. The sample here was peripheral blood, taken in a trial of Ad26.COV2.S vaccine versus placebo. The receptors stem from a person between 18 and 59 years old who received the Ad26.COV2.S COVID-19 vaccine or a placebo.

The V and J genes are TRBV27 and TRBJ2-7; D is ambiguous. CDR3 length equals 12 residues. Trimming shortened V by 1 base and J by 5 bases, and 6 bases separated the two germline ends. In germline, CDR1 is MNHEY, CDR2 SMNVEV (reference sequence). CDR3 in amino acids: CASSLLGNEQYF. The CDR3 coding sequence is TGTGCCAGCAGTTTATTAGGGAACGAGCAGTACTTC.

The rearrangement uses TRBV1 and TRBJ2-3; the table assigns TRBD2, which was not confirmed against the DNA. TRBV1 is flagged as a pseudogene. The CDR3 spans 13 residues. The CDR3 DNA reads as TGCACCAGCACACGGGAGGGCGGAGATACGCAGTATTTT. The encoded protein is CTSTREGGDTQYF.

The chain recombines TRBV14 with TRBJ2-4; D unresolved. Trimming removed 5 bases from V and 3 bases from J, with 8 bases in between. The V gene's germline CDR1 is SGHDN and CDR2 FVKESK. The CDR3 has 13 amino acids. DNA of the CDR3: TGTGCCAGCAGCGACCGGGTCAAAAACATTCAGTACTTC. This sequence encodes CASSDRVKNIQYF.

The V and J genes are TRBV18 and TRBJ1-5; possible D gene TRBD1, 6 bases. This CDR3 is 14 amino acids long. CDR1 is KGHSH, CDR2 LQKENI, per germline. Trimming removed 3 bases at V and 7 bases at J, with 13 bases between. Here the CDR3 DNA reads TGTGCCAGCTCACCCGGTGGGAGGGGGCAGCCCCAGCATTTT. Its translation is CASSPGGRGQPQHF.

The chain has TRBV11-2 and TRBJ2-2; D is undetermined. CDR3 length equals 14 residues. V shed 2 bases and J shed 5 bases, with 9 bases lying between them. Germline CDR1 reads SGHAT; CDR2 reads FQNNGV. The CDR3 DNA reads TGTGCCAGCAGCTTAAAATTTGGGACCGGGGAGCTGTTTTTT. Translation gives CASSLKFGTGELFF. The variable domain in full, completed from reference TRBV11-2 and TRBJ2-2, reads EAGVAQSPRYKIIEKRQSVAFWCNPISGHATLYWYQQILGQGPKLLIQFQNNGVVDDSQLPKDRFSAERLKGVDSTLKIQPAKLEDSAVYLCASSLKFGTGELFFGEGSRLTVL.

This clone was seen a few times. The rearrangement joins TRBV7-2 to TRBJ1-5; possibly TRBD1 for D (5 bases). Germline V gene data show CDR1 as SGHTA and CDR2 as FQGNSA. There are 16 residues in the CDR3. V lost 1 base and J 6 bases, leaving 16 bases between the germline ends. CDR3 amino acids: CASSLEAGRISQPQHF. The CDR3 DNA reads TGTGCCAGCAGCTTAGAGGCAGGGCGGATTAGTCAGCCCCAGCATTTT.

The V gene is TRBV2, the J gene TRBJ2-7; 9 bases agree with TRBD1. The junction had 9 bases not matched to a gene; V was cut back by 0 bases and J by 3 bases. The germline CDR1 and CDR2 sequences are SNHLY and FYNNEI. The CDR3 runs 17 residues. The CDR3 bases are TGTGCCAGCAGTGAAGCGCGTCCCGGGACAGGGCTCTACGAGCAGTACTTC. It yields the protein CASSEARPGTGLYEQYF.

The gene calls are TRBV6-1 and TRBJ2-5; D is unresolved. Trimming removed 2 bases at V and 4 bases at J, with 14 bases between. The length of the CDR3 is 15 residues. Germline values: CDR1 MNHNS, CDR2 SASEGT. CDR3 protein: CASSEFVSATETQYF. DNA for the CDR3: TGTGCCAGCAGTGAATTTGTGTCAGCGACAGAGACCCAGTACTTC.

This chain connects TRBV18 to TRBJ2-7, with D perhaps matching TRBD1 (6 bases). The V end lost 2 bases, the J end lost 6 bases, and 11 bases lay between the germline ends. Germline V CDR1 and CDR2: KGHSH, LQKENI. The CDR3 consists of 13 residues. The CDR3 region has the DNA TGTGCCAGCTCACCAGGGGGCAAGGGCGAGCAGTACTTC. Its translation: CASSPGGKGEQYF.

The genes are TRBV30 and TRBJ1-2; D unresolved. V lost 3 bases to trimming and J lost 2 bases, with 10 bases between them. The CDR3 has 13 residues. CDR1 and CDR2 (germline): GTSNPN, SVGIG (reference sequence). The CDR3, as DNA: TGTGCCTGGAGCTCGACCTCGAACTATGGCTACACCTTC. This translates into CAWSSTSNYGYTF.

The chain links TRBV18 to TRBJ2-5; 7 positions agree with TRBD2. There are 14 residues in the CDR3. The V segment lost 3 bases and the J segment 3 bases; nucleotides outside the gene matches: 4. CDR1 is KGHSH and CDR2 is LQKENI in the germline V gene. CDR3 coding DNA: TGTGCCAGCTCACCGAGTCGGGAGGAAGAGACCCAGTACTTC. Translating it yields CASSPSREEETQYF. Full variable domain (rest looked up from reference TRBV18 and TRBJ2-5): NAGVMQNPRHLVRRRGQEARLRCSPMKGHSHVYWYRQLPEEGLKFMVYLQKENIIDESGMPKERFSAEFPKEGPSILRIQQVVRGDSAAYFCASSPSREEETQYFGPGTRLLVL.

This rearrangement joins TRBV11-2 to TRBJ2-7; 9 positions match TRBD1. CDR1 SGHAT and CDR2 FQNNGV come from the germline V gene. Trimming removed 5 bases from V and 1 base from J; junction bases left unmatched: 6. The CDR3 runs 15 residues. CDR3 sequence: CASSATGTGSYEQYF. The DNA for the CDR3 is TGTGCCAGCAGCGCAACCGGGACAGGGTCCTACGAGCAGTACTTC.

This chain connects TRBV24-1 to TRBJ2-5, with D perhaps matching TRBD1 (6 bases). The V gene lost 5 bases and the J gene lost 5 bases, with 14 bases spanning the gap. The CDR3 runs to 14 residues. The V gene's germline CDR1 is KGHDR and CDR2 SFDVKD. The CDR3: CATSGGRLGETQYF. CDR3 DNA sequence: TGTGCCACCAGTGGGGGGCGGTTGGGTGAGACCCAGTACTTC.

The chain employs TRBV6-5 and TRBJ1-4, with unresolved D. V lost 0 bases, J lost 4 bases, and 12 bases lay in between. Germline CDR1 is MNHEY and CDR2 is SVGAGI. This CDR3 has 16 residues. CDR3 bases: TGTGCCAGCAGTTACTCGGTACGGCTGGATAATGAAAAACTGTTTTTT. This gives the protein CASSYSVRLDNEKLFF.

This chain links TRBV24-1 with TRBJ2-2, with TRBD1 as a possible D gene (6 bases). The ends were cut back, 2 bases at V and 7 bases at J, with 16 bases in the middle. The CDR3 loop spans 16 amino acids. Germline values: CDR1 KGHDR, CDR2 SFDVKD. This CDR3 reads CATSDSPPGAGGELFF. The CDR3, as DNA: TGTGCCACCAGTGATTCCCCCCCAGGGGCGGGCGGGGAGCTGTTTTTT.

The rearrangement joins TRBV18 to TRBJ1-2; a possible D gene is TRBD1 (6 bases). V shed 2 bases and J shed 7 bases, with 11 bases lying between them. The CDR3 contains 13 residues. Germline CDR1 KGHSH, CDR2 LQKENI. Here the CDR3 reads CASSPLAGVGYTF. The CDR3 bases are TGTGCCAGCTCACCATTGGCAGGGGTTGGCTACACCTTC.

The J gene is TRBJ2-1, the V gene TRBV7-3; D unresolved. CDR3 length: 16 residues. From germline, CDR1 is SGHTA and CDR2 FQGTGA. V lost 5 bases and J lost 1, with 15 bases in between. This CDR3 reads CASSQNPTVSYNEQFF. The DNA of the CDR3 is TGTGCCAGCAGCCAGAACCCCACGGTGTCCTACAATGAGCAGTTCTTC.

The chain combines TRBV4-3 with TRBJ2-7; TRBD1 agrees at 10 bases. The V and J ends lost 1 base and 6 bases, in that order; junction bases with no gene match: 3. The germline CDR1 and CDR2 sequences are LGHNA and YSLEER. CDR3 length: 14 amino acids. CDR3 bases: TGCGCCAGCAGCCAAGGACAGGGGGCTGGCGAGCAGTACTTC. As protein: CASSQGQGAGEQYF.

This sequence joins TRBV7-3 and TRBJ1-1; D not resolved. CDR1 and CDR2 (germline): SGHTA, FQGTGA. This CDR3 contains 13 residues. Between the trimmed V and J ends, which lost 11 bases and 3 bases, there was a span of 16 bases. CDR3 region: CASAVGVDTEAFF. CDR3 nucleotide sequence: TGTGCCTCAGCGGTTGGGGTCGACACTGAAGCTTTCTTT. Full variable domain (missing parts from reference TRBV7-3 and TRBJ1-1): GAGVSQTPSNKVTEKGKYVELRCDPISGHTALYWYRQSLGQGPEFLIYFQGTGAADDSGLPNDRFFAVRPEGSVSTLKIQRTERGDSAVYLCASAVGVDTEAFFGQGTRLTVV.

CDR3 sequence: CASGGTSGKNEQFF. The CDR3 DNA follows: TGTGCCAGCGGAGGGACTAGCGGTAAGAATGAGCAGTTCTTC. The chain couples TRBV9 to TRBJ2-1; 11 bases line up with TRBD2. Germline V CDR1 and CDR2: SGDLS, YYNGEE. The CDR3 length is 14 residues. The junction had 7 bases not matched to a gene; V was cut back by 7 bases and J by 7 bases.

The chain employs TRBV20-1 and TRBJ2-7, with 13 bases aligning to TRBD2. Per the germline V gene, CDR1 is DFQATT and CDR2 is SNEGSKA (reference sequence). Trimming took 3 bases from V and 6 from J; bases not matched to a gene: 5. The CDR3 covers 14 residues. CDR3 in DNA: TGCAGTGCTAGTCACGGACTAGCGGGAGTCGAGCAGTACTTC. Translated, it gives CSASHGLAGVEQYF.

J is TRBJ2-7 and V is TRBV29-1, with 7 bases aligning to TRBD1. There are 15 residues in the CDR3. The V segment lost 1 base and the J segment 0 bases; nucleotides outside the gene matches: 6. Looked up from germline, CDR1 is SQVTM and CDR2 is ANQGSEA. The DNA for the CDR3 is TGCAGCGTTGAAGGACGGACAGGTGACTCCTACGAGCAGTACTTC. Translating gives CSVEGRTGDSYEQYF.

V is TRBV7-2 and J is TRBJ2-1, with 9 positions matching TRBD2. Germline CDR1 reads SGHTA; CDR2 reads FQGNSA. V lost 3 bases to trimming and J lost 6 bases; unmatched junction nucleotides: 9. CDR3 size: 16 residues. The CDR3 reads CASSFDGAGGFNEQFF. For the CDR3, the DNA is TGTGCCAGCAGCTTCGACGGGGCGGGAGGGTTCAATGAGCAGTTCTTC.

The chain recombines TRBV19 with TRBJ2-1; TRBD2 matches at 13 bases. Germline trimming cut 4 bases from V and 5 bases from J; bases unmatched to any gene: 5. The germline gives CDR1 LNHDA, CDR2 SQIVND (reference sequence). This CDR3 is 16 amino acids long. CDR3 in DNA: TGTGCCAGTAGTAGGCCGGGACTAGCGGGAAACAATGAGCAGTTCTTC. It is translated as CASSRPGLAGNNEQFF.

This sequence joins TRBV3-1 (or the pseudogene TRBV3-2) and TRBJ2-1, with 11 nucleotides matching TRBD2. Unmatched junction bases numbered 4, after V lost 0 bases and J lost 9 bases. CDR3 size: 15 residues. Germline lookup yields CDR1 LGHDT and CDR2 YNNKEL (reference sequence). CDR3 sequence reads: CASSQERLAGSEQFF. CDR3 coding DNA: TGTGCCAGCAGCCAAGAGAGACTAGCGGGAAGTGAGCAGTTCTTC.

V and J are TRBV6-5 and TRBJ2-5; D unresolved. Trimming took off 5 bases at V and 3 bases at J, with 13 bases between the two ends. This CDR3 region has 14 residues. CDR1 is MNHEY, CDR2 SVGAGI, per germline. CDR3 amino acids: CASSRPTEEETQYF. CDR3 nucleotides: TGTGCCAGCAGTAGACCCACAGAGGAAGAGACCCAGTACTTC.

This chain connects TRBV7-9 to TRBJ2-3; 11 bases line up with TRBD2. Looked up from germline, CDR1 is SEHNR and CDR2 is FQNEAQ (reference sequence). Unmatched junction bases numbered 3, after V lost 5 bases and J lost 2 bases. The CDR3 has 15 residues. CDR3 amino acids: CASSPGLAVTDTQYF. The CDR3 DNA reads TGTGCCAGCAGCCCGGGACTAGCGGTCACAGATACGCAGTATTTT.

This clone came up a few times. V usage is TRBV11-2 and J usage is TRBJ1-2; no clear D. Trimming cost V 1 base and J 5 bases, with 14 bases left between them. Germline values: CDR1 SGHAT, CDR2 FQNNGV. CDR3 length: 15 residues. CDR3 nucleotide sequence: TGTGCCAGCAGCTTAGGACCGACTTCTGGGTATGGCTACACCTTC. Translated: CASSLGPTSGYGYTF.

The rearrangement uses TRBV3-1 (or the pseudogene TRBV3-2) and TRBJ2-5, with TRBD2 identical over 9 bases. Trimming removed 1 base from V and 3 bases from J; junction bases left unmatched: 9. CDR1 is LGHDT and CDR2 is YNNKEL in the germline V gene (reference sequence). The CDR3 runs to 17 residues. DNA for the CDR3: TGTGCCAGCAGCCAAGGATTGACTAGCGGAAATGAAGAGACCCAGTACTTC. It yields the protein CASSQGLTSGNEETQYF.

In its sample, this clone was seen once. This chain uses TRBV11-2 with TRBJ2-1, with TRBD1 matching over 10 bases. The CDR3 extends over 16 amino acids. Germline V gene lookup returns CDR1 SGHAT and CDR2 FQNNGV. V shed 4 bases, J shed 1 base, and the junction held 4 bases outside the gene matches. The CDR3 reads CASSSPGQGSYNEQFF. CDR3 sequence (DNA): TGTGCCAGCAGCTCGCCGGGACAGGGGTCCTACAATGAGCAGTTCTTC.

The V and J genes are TRBV5-8 and TRBJ2-1, with 10 bases aligning to TRBD2. There are 15 residues in the CDR3. Germline V gene data show CDR1 as SGHTS and CDR2 as YDEGEE. Trimming removed 0 bases from V and 10 bases from J; junction bases left unmatched: 7. CDR3 sequence: CASSLALAGVGEQFF. The CDR3 bases are TGTGCCAGCAGCTTGGCGCTAGCGGGAGTAGGAGAGCAGTTCTTC.

The chain joins TRBV5-6 to TRBJ2-3; D gene ambiguous. This CDR3 contains 13 residues. Looked up from germline, CDR1 is SGHDT and CDR2 is YYEEEE. The V gene lost 2 bases and the J gene lost 10 bases, with 14 bases spanning the gap. CDR3 sequence: CASSFSGSFAQYF. The CDR3 region has the DNA TGTGCCAGCAGCTTTTCCGGGTCTTTTGCGCAGTATTTT.